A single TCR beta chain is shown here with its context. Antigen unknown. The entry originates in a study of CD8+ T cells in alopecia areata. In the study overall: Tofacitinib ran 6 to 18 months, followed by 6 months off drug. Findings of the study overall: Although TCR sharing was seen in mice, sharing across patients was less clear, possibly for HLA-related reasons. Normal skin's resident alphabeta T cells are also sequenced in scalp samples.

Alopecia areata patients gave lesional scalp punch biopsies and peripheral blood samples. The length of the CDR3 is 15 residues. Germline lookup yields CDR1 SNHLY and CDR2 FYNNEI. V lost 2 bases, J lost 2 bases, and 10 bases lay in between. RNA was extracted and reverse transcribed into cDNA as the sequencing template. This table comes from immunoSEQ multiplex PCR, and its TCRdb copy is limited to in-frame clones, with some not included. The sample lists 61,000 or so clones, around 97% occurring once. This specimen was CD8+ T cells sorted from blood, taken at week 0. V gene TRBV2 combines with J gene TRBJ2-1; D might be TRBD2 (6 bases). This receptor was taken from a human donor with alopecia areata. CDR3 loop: CASSERGGAYNEQFF. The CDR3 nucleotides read TGTGCCAGCAGTGAACGCGGCGGGGCCTACAATGAGCAGTTCTTC.